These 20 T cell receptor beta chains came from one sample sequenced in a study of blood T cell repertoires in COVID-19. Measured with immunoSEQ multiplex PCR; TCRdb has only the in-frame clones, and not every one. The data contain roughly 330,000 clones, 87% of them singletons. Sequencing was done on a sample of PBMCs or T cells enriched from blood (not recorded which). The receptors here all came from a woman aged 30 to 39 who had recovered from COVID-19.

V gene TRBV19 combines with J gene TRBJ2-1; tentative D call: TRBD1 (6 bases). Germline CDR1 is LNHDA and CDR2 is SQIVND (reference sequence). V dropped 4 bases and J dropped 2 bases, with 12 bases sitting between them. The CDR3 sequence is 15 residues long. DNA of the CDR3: TGTGCCAGTAGTACTGTGGGGGCGACCTACAATGAGCAGTTCTTC. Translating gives CASSTVGATYNEQFF.

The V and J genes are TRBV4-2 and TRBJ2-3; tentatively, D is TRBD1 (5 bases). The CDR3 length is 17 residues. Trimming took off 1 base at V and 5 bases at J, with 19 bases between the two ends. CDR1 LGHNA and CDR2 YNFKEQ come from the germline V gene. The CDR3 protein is CASSQVRLQGGVDTQYF. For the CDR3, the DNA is TGTGCCAGCAGCCAAGTCAGGTTGCAGGGTGGGGTAGATACGCAGTATTTT.

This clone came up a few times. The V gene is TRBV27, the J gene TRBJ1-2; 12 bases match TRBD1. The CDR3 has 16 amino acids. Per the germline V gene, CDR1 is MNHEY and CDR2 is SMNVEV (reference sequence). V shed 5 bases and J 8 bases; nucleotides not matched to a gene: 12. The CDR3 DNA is TGTGCCAGCAGTATCAATCCGGGACAGGGGGCTGGGGGCTACACCTTC. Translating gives CASSINPGQGAGGYTF.

The CDR3: CASSKDRVNQPQHF. The CDR3, as DNA: TGTGCCAGCAGCAAGGACAGGGTCAATCAGCCCCAGCATTTT. The V call is TRBV5-6, the J call TRBJ1-5, with 8 bases identical to TRBD1. V lost 4 bases and J lost 3; bases outside the gene matches: 3. Germline CDR1 and CDR2: SGHDT and YYEEEE. CDR3 length equals 14 residues.

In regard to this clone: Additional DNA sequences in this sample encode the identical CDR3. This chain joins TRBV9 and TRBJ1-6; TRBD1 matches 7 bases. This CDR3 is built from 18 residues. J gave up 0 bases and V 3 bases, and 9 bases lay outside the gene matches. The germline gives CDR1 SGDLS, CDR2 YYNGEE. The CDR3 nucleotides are TGTGCCAGCAGCGAGGGACAGAGTCAGAGCTCCTATAATTCACCCCTCCACTTT. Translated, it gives CASSEGQSQSSYNSPLHF.

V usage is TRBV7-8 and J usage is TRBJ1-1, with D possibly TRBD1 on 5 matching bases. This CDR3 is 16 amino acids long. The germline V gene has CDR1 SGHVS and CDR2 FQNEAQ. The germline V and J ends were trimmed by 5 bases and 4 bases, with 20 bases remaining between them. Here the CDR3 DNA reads TGTGCCAGCAGCCAATATCGACAGTCGCAGGCCACTGAAGCTTTCTTT. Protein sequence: CASSQYRQSQATEAFF. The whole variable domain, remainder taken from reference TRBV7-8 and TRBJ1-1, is GAGVSQSPRYKVAKRGQDVALRCDPISGHVSLFWYQQALGQGPEFLTYFQNEAQLDKSGLPSDRFFAERPEGSVSTLKIQRTQQEDSAVYLCASSQYRQSQATEAFFGQGTRLTVV.

The CDR3 coding sequence is TGTGCTAGTGGTTTGAGGGCAGGGGGCTATGAAAAACTGTTTTTT. Its protein is CASGLRAGGYEKLFF. The chain couples TRBV12-5 to TRBJ1-4, with 8 bases matching TRBD1. Germline lookup yields CDR1 LGHNT and CDR2 FRNRAP. Unmatched junction bases numbered 5, after V lost 2 bases and J lost 6 bases. The CDR3 loop spans 15 amino acids.

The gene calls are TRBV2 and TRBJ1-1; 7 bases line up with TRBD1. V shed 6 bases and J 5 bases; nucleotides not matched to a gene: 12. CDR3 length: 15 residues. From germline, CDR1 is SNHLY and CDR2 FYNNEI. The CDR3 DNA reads TGTGCCAGCAGAGCAAGACAGGGAGTAAAGACTGAAGCTTTCTTT. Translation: CASRARQGVKTEAFF.

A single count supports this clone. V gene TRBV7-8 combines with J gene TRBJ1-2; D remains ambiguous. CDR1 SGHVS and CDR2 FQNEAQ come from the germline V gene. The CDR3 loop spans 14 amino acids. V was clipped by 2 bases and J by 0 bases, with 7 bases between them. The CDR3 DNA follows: TGTGCCAGCAGCTTAAACAGCCCTAACTATGGCTACACCTTC. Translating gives CASSLNSPNYGYTF.

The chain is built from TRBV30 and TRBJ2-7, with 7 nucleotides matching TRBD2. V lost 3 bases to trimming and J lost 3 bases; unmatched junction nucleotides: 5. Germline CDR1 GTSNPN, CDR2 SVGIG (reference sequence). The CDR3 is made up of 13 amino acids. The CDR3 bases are TGTGCCTGGAGCTCGGGCGGGGGCTACGAGCAGTACTTC. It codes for CAWSSGGGYEQYF. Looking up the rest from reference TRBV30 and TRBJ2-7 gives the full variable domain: SQTIHQWPATLVQPVGSPLSLECTVEGTSNPNLYWYRQAAGRGLQLLFYSVGIGQISSEVPQNLSASRPQDRQFILSSKKLLLSDSGFYLCAWSSGGGYEQYFGPGTRLTVT.

The CDR3 region is CASSQGGAGYGYTF. The CDR3 region has the DNA TGTGCCAGCAGCCAAGGAGGAGCGGGCTATGGCTACACCTTC. The V gene is TRBV14, the J gene TRBJ1-2; D not resolved. The CDR3 has 14 residues. Germline loops: CDR1 SGHDN, CDR2 FVKESK. Trimming removed 1 base from V and 4 bases from J, with 10 bases in between.

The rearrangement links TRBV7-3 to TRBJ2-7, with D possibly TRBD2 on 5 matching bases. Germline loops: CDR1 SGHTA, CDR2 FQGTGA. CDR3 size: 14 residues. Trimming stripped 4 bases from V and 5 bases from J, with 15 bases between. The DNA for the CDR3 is TGTGCCAGCAGCTCGAGGGATGGGCCCAACGAGCAGTACTTC. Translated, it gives CASSSRDGPNEQYF.

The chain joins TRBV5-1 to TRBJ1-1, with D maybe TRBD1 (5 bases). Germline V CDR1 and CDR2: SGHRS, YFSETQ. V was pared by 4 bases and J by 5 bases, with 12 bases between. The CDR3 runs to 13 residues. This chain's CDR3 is CASSLDILTEAFF. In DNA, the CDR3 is TGCGCCAGCAGCCTGGACATTCTGACTGAAGCTTTCTTT. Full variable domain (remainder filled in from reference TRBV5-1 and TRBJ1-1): KAGVTQTPRYLIKTRGQQVTLSCSPISGHRSVSWYQQTPGQGLQFLFEYFSETQRNKGNFPGRFSGRQFSNSRSEMNVSTLELGDSALYLCASSLDILTEAFFGQGTRLTVV.

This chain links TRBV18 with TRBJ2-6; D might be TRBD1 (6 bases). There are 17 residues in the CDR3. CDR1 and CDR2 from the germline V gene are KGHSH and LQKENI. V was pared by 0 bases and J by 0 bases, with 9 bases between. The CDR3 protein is CASSPPGQRSGANVLTF. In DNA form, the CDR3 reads TGTGCCAGCTCACCACCGGGACAACGCTCTGGGGCCAACGTCCTGACTTTC.

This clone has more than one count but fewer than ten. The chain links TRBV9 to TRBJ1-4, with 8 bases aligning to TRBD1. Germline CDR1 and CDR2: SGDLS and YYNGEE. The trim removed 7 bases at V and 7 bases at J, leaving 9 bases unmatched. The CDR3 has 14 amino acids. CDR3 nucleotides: TGTGCCAGCGCCCAGGGGGCAGGAGCTGAAAAACTGTTTTTT. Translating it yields CASAQGAGAEKLFF.

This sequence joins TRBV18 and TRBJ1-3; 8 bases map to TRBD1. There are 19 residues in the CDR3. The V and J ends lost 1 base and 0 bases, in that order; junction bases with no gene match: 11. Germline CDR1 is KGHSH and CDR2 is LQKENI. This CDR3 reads CASSPLDSAGGVSGNTIYF. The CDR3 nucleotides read TGTGCCAGCTCACCACTGGACTCAGCAGGGGGCGTCTCTGGAAACACCATATATTTT. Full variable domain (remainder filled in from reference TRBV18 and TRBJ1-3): NAGVMQNPRHLVRRRGQEARLRCSPMKGHSHVYWYRQLPEEGLKFMVYLQKENIIDESGMPKERFSAEFPKEGPSILRIQQVVRGDSAAYFCASSPLDSAGGVSGNTIYFGEGSWLTVV.

The CDR3 DNA reads TGTGCCAGCAGACAGGGGGGGTCCTACGAGCAGTACTTC. Amino acid sequence: CASRQGGSYEQYF. The J gene is TRBJ2-7, the V gene TRBV12-3 or TRBV12-4; a possible D gene is TRBD1 (8 bases). V shed 6 bases and J shed 1 base, with 10 bases lying between them. The CDR3 covers 13 residues.

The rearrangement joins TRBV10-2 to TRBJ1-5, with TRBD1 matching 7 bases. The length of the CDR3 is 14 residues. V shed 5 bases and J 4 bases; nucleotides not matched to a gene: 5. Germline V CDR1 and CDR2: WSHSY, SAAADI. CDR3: CASSNDRENQPQHF. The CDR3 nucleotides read TGCGCCAGCAGTAACGACAGGGAGAATCAGCCCCAGCATTTT.

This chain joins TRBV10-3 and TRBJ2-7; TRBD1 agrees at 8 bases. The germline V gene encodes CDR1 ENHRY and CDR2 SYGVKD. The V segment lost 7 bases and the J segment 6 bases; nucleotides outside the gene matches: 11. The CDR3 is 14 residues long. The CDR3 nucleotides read TGTGCCATCAAAGGGACAGGCATTGGTGGCGAGCAGTACTTC. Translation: CAIKGTGIGGEQYF.

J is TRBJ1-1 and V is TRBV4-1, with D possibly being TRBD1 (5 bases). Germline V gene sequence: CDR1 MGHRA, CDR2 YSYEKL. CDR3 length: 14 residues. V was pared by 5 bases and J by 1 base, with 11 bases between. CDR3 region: CASSYPGENTEAFF. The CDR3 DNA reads TGCGCCAGCAGCTATCCGGGGGAGAACACTGAAGCTTTCTTT.